This T cell receptor beta chain is from a study of control samples from healthy donors and cancer patients. The method was immunoSEQ multiplex PCR; TCRdb's version includes in-frame clones alone and lacks a portion of them. The data contain about 40,000 clones, about 90% of them singletons. The germline gives CDR1 ENHRY, CDR2 SYGVKD. V shed 7 bases and J shed 7 bases, with 17 bases lying between them. The CDR3 extends over 13 amino acids. The clonotype comes from a woman in her 50s in good health. The chain has TRBV10-3 and TRBJ2-7; no clear D. What was sequenced was blood. In nucleotides, the CDR3 is TGTGCCATCAAATCGAATGGCCTCTGGGAGCAGTACTTC. This gives the protein CAIKSNGLWEQYF.